Below, 4 T cell receptor beta chains from the same sample are listed, as sequenced in a study of Ad26.COV2.S vaccination and SARS-CoV-2 variants. The treatment here: some 20 received Ad26.COV2.S at low or high dose, single or two shots; about 5 received placebo; per-sample allocation not given. After the first vaccine or placebo injection, samples were drawn on day 63. TCRdb's copy holds only in-frame clones and misses some; the assay was immunoSEQ multiplex PCR. The sample holds roughly 680,000 clones; roughly nine tenths are singletons and the top ten take over 1.3%. The sequencing used peripheral blood, collected in a trial of Ad26.COV2.S vaccine versus placebo. Receptors originate from a person between 18 and 65 years old who received the Ad26.COV2.S COVID-19 vaccine or a placebo.

This clone was seen just once. This chain uses TRBV13 with TRBJ2-1; D gene uncertain. Per germline, CDR1 PRHDT and CDR2 FYEKMQ (reference sequence). V lost 4 bases and J lost 7, with 11 bases in between. The CDR3 has 13 residues. In DNA, the CDR3 is TGTGCCAGCAGCTCAGTGGACCTGAATGAGCAGTTCTTC. Translated: CASSSVDLNEQFF.

This clone is a singleton in its sample. The chain employs TRBV20-1 and TRBJ2-5; D ambiguous. Deletions cut 1 base from V and 3 bases from J, with 3 bases between. The CDR3 has 11 amino acids. Per germline, CDR1 DFQATT and CDR2 SNEGSKA (reference sequence). The CDR3: CSARVKETQYF. Here the CDR3 DNA reads TGCAGTGCTAGAGTAAAAGAGACCCAGTACTTC.

The chain couples TRBV6-5 to TRBJ1-2; the match to TRBD1 covers 7 bases. The V segment lost 6 bases and the J segment 4 bases; nucleotides outside the gene matches: 11. Germline V gene lookup returns CDR1 MNHEY and CDR2 SVGAGI. This CDR3 contains 15 residues. In nucleotides, the CDR3 is TGTGCCAGCAGCCGACAGGGATTAAAAGCCTATGGCTACACCTTC. It specifies CASSRQGLKAYGYTF.

The CDR3 loop is CASRYGQPYNEQFF. The CDR3 DNA is TGTGCCAGTAGGTACGGACAGCCCTACAATGAGCAGTTCTTC. This chain connects TRBV19 to TRBJ2-1; possibly TRBD1 for D (6 bases). Germline V gives CDR1 LNHDA, CDR2 SQIVND (reference sequence). This CDR3 is built from 14 residues. Trimming took off 6 bases at V and 2 bases at J, with 11 bases between the two ends.